A selection of T cell receptor beta chains follows, all from one sample in a study of blood T cell repertoires in COVID-19. Sequencing used immunoSEQ multiplex PCR; TCRdb keeps in-frame clones, though not all of them. The sample lists hundreds of thousands of clones, 80% to 90% occurring once. Sequenced sample: PBMCs or T cells enriched from blood (not recorded which). The receptors were gathered from a man between 25 and 39 years old who had recovered from COVID-19. Each CDR3 is given with its conserved first and last residue. Each record gives: V gene, J gene, clone size, D gene, CDR3 DNA, CDR3 protein. A D gene is named only where the DNA matches it firmly. Size is omitted from some rows. Given values are once, few, many or a class for expanded clones.

v_gene: TRBV6-1
j_gene: TRBJ1-2
abundance: -
d_gene: TRBD1
CDR3nt: TGTGCCAGCAGAGAAGGGACAGGGATCCGGATAGTAGGCTACACCTTC
CDR3aa: CASREGTGIRIVGYTF

v_gene: TRBV5-1
j_gene: TRBJ1-2
abundance: -
d_gene: TRBD1
CDR3nt: TGCGCCAGCAGCTTGTCAGGGGGCTATGGCTACACCTTC
CDR3aa: CASSLSGGYGYTF

v_gene: TRBV5-4
j_gene: TRBJ1-4
abundance: -
d_gene: -
CDR3nt: TGTGCCAGCAGCTTGGGGGGCGCGGGGGATAATGAAAAACTGTTTTTT
CDR3aa: CASSLGGAGDNEKLFF

v_gene: TRBV30
j_gene: TRBJ2-1
abundance: -
d_gene: TRBD1
CDR3nt: TGTGCCTGGAGCGGCGGGACAGGGGGAGTTAATGAGCAGTTCTTC
CDR3aa: CAWSGGTGGVNEQFF

v_gene: TRBV30
j_gene: TRBJ2-5
abundance: -
d_gene: -
CDR3nt: TGTGCCTGGAGTGTACTCGGGGGACGAGAGACCCAGTACTTC
CDR3aa: CAWSVLGGRETQYF

v_gene: TRBV19
j_gene: TRBJ2-1
abundance: -
d_gene: TRBD2
CDR3nt: TGTGCCAGTAGTGAGACTAGCGGGGAAACTCGACCGTATGAGCAGTTCTTC
CDR3aa: CASSETSGETRPYEQFF

v_gene: TRBV2
j_gene: TRBJ2-1
abundance: once
d_gene: -
CDR3nt: TGTGCCAGCAGTGAGGGTTTAGCGACCAATGAGCAGTTCTTC
CDR3aa: CASSEGLATNEQFF

v_gene: TRBV30
j_gene: TRBJ2-2
abundance: few
d_gene: TRBD1
CDR3nt: TGTGCCTGGAGTGCGGCGGCAGGGGGCTCGTTTGGTGCCGGGGAGCTGTTTTTT
CDR3aa: CAWSAAAGGSFGAGELFF

v_gene: TRBV10-3
j_gene: TRBJ1-3
abundance: -
d_gene: TRBD1
CDR3nt: TGTGCCATCAGTGCTGGACAGGGGACTGGAAACACCATATATTTT
CDR3aa: CAISAGQGTGNTIYF

v_gene: TRBV5-4
j_gene: TRBJ1-1
abundance: -
d_gene: -
CDR3nt: TGTGCCAGCAGCCCCGGGGGGAGCGGGAACACTGAAGCTTTCTTT
CDR3aa: CASSPGGSGNTEAFF

v_gene: TRBV7-9
j_gene: TRBJ1-2
abundance: many
d_gene: -
CDR3nt: TGTGCCAGCAGCTTACGGTCGAGGGGCTACACCTTC
CDR3aa: CASSLRSRGYTF

v_gene: TRBV7-9
j_gene: TRBJ2-6
abundance: -
d_gene: -
CDR3nt: TGTGCCAGCACCTACCGCCGGGATTCTTCCTCTGGGGCCAACGTCCTGACTTTC
CDR3aa: CASTYRRDSSSGANVLTF

v_gene: TRBV18
j_gene: TRBJ1-1
abundance: -
d_gene: -
CDR3nt: TGTGCCAGCTCACCACAATCCCCGGGGAACACTGAAGCTTTCTTT
CDR3aa: CASSPQSPGNTEAFF

v_gene: TRBV5-1
j_gene: TRBJ1-6
abundance: -
d_gene: -
CDR3nt: TGCGCCAGCAGCTATTTATCAGGGGCTAATTCACCCCTCCACTTT
CDR3aa: CASSYLSGANSPLHF

v_gene: TRBV12-3/TRBV12-4
j_gene: TRBJ1-5
abundance: -
d_gene: -
CDR3nt: TGTGCCAGCAGTTTCATCCCCCAGCCCCAGCATTTT
CDR3aa: CASSFIPQPQHF

v_gene: TRBV7-2
j_gene: TRBJ2-6
abundance: -
d_gene: -
CDR3nt: TGTGCCAGCAGCAGGGGCCCGCTCTCTGGGGCCAACGTCCTGACTTTC
CDR3aa: CASSRGPLSGANVLTF

v_gene: TRBV2
j_gene: TRBJ1-1
abundance: once
d_gene: TRBD1
CDR3nt: TGTGCCAGCAGTCAAGTCGGACAGGGGAACACTGAAGCTTTCTTT
CDR3aa: CASSQVGQGNTEAFF

v_gene: TRBV7-9
j_gene: TRBJ2-2
abundance: -
d_gene: -
CDR3nt: TGTGCCAGCAGCCTACTACCGACCGGGGAGCTGTTTTTT
CDR3aa: CASSLLPTGELFF

v_gene: TRBV3-1/TRBV3-2
j_gene: TRBJ2-5
abundance: -
d_gene: -
CDR3nt: TGTGCCAGCAGCCTCGGACAGTTGCAGACCCAGTACTTC
CDR3aa: CASSLGQLQTQYF

v_gene: TRBV10-2
j_gene: TRBJ1-2
abundance: many
d_gene: TRBD1
CDR3nt: TGCGCCAGCAGTGAGGCAGGGGGCCTCGGCTACACCTTC
CDR3aa: CASSEAGGLGYTF

v_gene: TRBV5-1
j_gene: TRBJ1-2
abundance: -
d_gene: TRBD1
CDR3nt: TGCGCCAGCAGCTTGACATACGGACAGGGGGTCGATGGCTACACCTTC
CDR3aa: CASSLTYGQGVDGYTF

v_gene: TRBV6-6
j_gene: TRBJ1-5
abundance: -
d_gene: -
CDR3nt: TGTGCCAGCATCGGTAGAATAAATCAGCCCCAGCATTTT
CDR3aa: CASIGRINQPQHF

v_gene: TRBV6-5
j_gene: TRBJ1-4
abundance: -
d_gene: -
CDR3nt: TGTGCCAGCAGTTACGAACAGAATAATGAAAAACTGTTTTTT
CDR3aa: CASSYEQNNEKLFF

v_gene: TRBV19
j_gene: TRBJ2-3
abundance: few
d_gene: -
CDR3nt: TGTGCCACTCAAGACAATGCTTATACGCAGTATTTT
CDR3aa: CATQDNAYTQYF

v_gene: TRBV7-9
j_gene: TRBJ1-2
abundance: once
d_gene: TRBD1
CDR3nt: TGTGCCAGCAGCTTCCCGACAGGGGGCGCGGTAAATGGCTACACCTTC
CDR3aa: CASSFPTGGAVNGYTF

v_gene: TRBV27
j_gene: TRBJ2-2
abundance: -
d_gene: -
CDR3nt: TGTGCCAGCAGCCCCCCCTCCCGGGACACCGGGGAGCTGTTTTTT
CDR3aa: CASSPPSRDTGELFF

v_gene: TRBV4-2
j_gene: TRBJ2-3
abundance: -
d_gene: TRBD2
CDR3nt: TGTGCCAGCAGCCAAGCCGGGACTAGCGGGGGGGGCACAGATACGCAGTATTTT
CDR3aa: CASSQAGTSGGGTDTQYF

v_gene: TRBV27
j_gene: TRBJ1-2
abundance: -
d_gene: -
CDR3nt: TGTGCCAGCAGTCCACAGTCCCTCTATGGCTACACCTTC
CDR3aa: CASSPQSLYGYTF

v_gene: TRBV3-1/TRBV3-2
j_gene: TRBJ1-4
abundance: -
d_gene: -
CDR3nt: TGTGCCAGCAGCGTGGGTTCGGAGGGACCTAATGAAAAACTGTTTTTT
CDR3aa: CASSVGSEGPNEKLFF

v_gene: TRBV6-5
j_gene: TRBJ1-2
abundance: -
d_gene: -
CDR3nt: TGTGCCAGCAGCCCCCGAGGTGCCAACTATGGCTACACCTTC
CDR3aa: CASSPRGANYGYTF

v_gene: TRBV6-4
j_gene: TRBJ2-6
abundance: -
d_gene: -
CDR3nt: TGTGCCAGCAGTGAGGATGGGGCGCGAGGGGCCAACGTCCTGACTTTC
CDR3aa: CASSEDGARGANVLTF

v_gene: TRBV6-6
j_gene: TRBJ1-3
abundance: few
d_gene: -
CDR3nt: TGTGCCAGCAGTCCGGGACACTCTGGAAACACCATATATTTT
CDR3aa: CASSPGHSGNTIYF

v_gene: TRBV7-2
j_gene: TRBJ2-7
abundance: once
d_gene: TRBD1
CDR3nt: TGTGCCAGCAGCTTATTACAGGGGGCCTACGAGCAGTACTTC
CDR3aa: CASSLLQGAYEQYF

v_gene: TRBV10-3
j_gene: TRBJ2-7
abundance: -
d_gene: -
CDR3nt: TGTGCCATCAGTGAGTCGACTTTGGCCAGCTCCTACGAGCAGTACTTC
CDR3aa: CAISESTLASSYEQYF

v_gene: TRBV7-9
j_gene: TRBJ1-6
abundance: -
d_gene: -
CDR3nt: TGTGCCAGCAGCTCGTCAGTTGGGAGCTCCTATAATTCACCCCTCCACTTT
CDR3aa: CASSSSVGSSYNSPLHF

v_gene: TRBV5-1
j_gene: TRBJ2-1
abundance: -
d_gene: TRBD2
CDR3nt: TGCGCCAGCAGCCTCCGGACTAGCGGGGGGAGTCCGTTCTTC
CDR3aa: CASSLRTSGGSPFF

v_gene: TRBV5-4
j_gene: TRBJ2-5
abundance: few
d_gene: -
CDR3nt: TGTGCCAGCAGCTTCCCCTCGGAAGAGACCCAGTACTTC
CDR3aa: CASSFPSEETQYF

v_gene: TRBV27
j_gene: TRBJ1-1
abundance: -
d_gene: -
CDR3nt: TGTGCCAGCAGTTTCAGGGAGAACACTGAAGCTTTCTTT
CDR3aa: CASSFRENTEAFF

v_gene: TRBV7-9
j_gene: TRBJ2-1
abundance: -
d_gene: TRBD1
CDR3nt: TGTGCCAGCAGCTTAGACGTAACGGGGACAGGGGACAATGAGCAGTTCTTC
CDR3aa: CASSLDVTGTGDNEQFF

v_gene: TRBV7-9
j_gene: TRBJ2-1
abundance: -
d_gene: TRBD2
CDR3nt: TGTGCCAGCAGCCTTAGCGGGGGGGCCTACAATGAGCAGTTCTTC
CDR3aa: CASSLSGGAYNEQFF

v_gene: TRBV5-8
j_gene: TRBJ1-2
abundance: few
d_gene: -
CDR3nt: TGTGCCAGCAGTTTAGACGGGTATGGCTACACCTTC
CDR3aa: CASSLDGYGYTF

v_gene: TRBV30
j_gene: TRBJ1-1
abundance: -
d_gene: -
CDR3nt: TGTGCCTGGAAGCCTAGAATTGTTCCCCAGGAAGCTTTCTTT
CDR3aa: CAWKPRIVPQEAFF

v_gene: TRBV29-1
j_gene: TRBJ2-3
abundance: -
d_gene: TRBD1
CDR3nt: TGCAGCGTTCGGACAGGGGCGGCAGATACGCAGTATTTT
CDR3aa: CSVRTGAADTQYF

v_gene: TRBV5-4
j_gene: TRBJ2-5
abundance: -
d_gene: TRBD2
CDR3nt: TGTGCCAGCAGCTTGGCGGCTAGCGGGGGGGCCGGGAAGACCCAGTACTTC
CDR3aa: CASSLAASGGAGKTQYF

v_gene: TRBV4-2
j_gene: TRBJ2-5
abundance: many
d_gene: TRBD2
CDR3nt: TGTGCCAGCAGCCAAGATCCTAGCGGGGGGGCAGGGACCCAGTACTTC
CDR3aa: CASSQDPSGGAGTQYF

v_gene: TRBV19
j_gene: TRBJ1-4
abundance: -
d_gene: TRBD1
CDR3nt: TGTGCCACCTCCCCCGGGACAGGGGGTGAAAAACTGTTTTTT
CDR3aa: CATSPGTGGEKLFF

v_gene: TRBV9
j_gene: TRBJ1-5
abundance: -
d_gene: -
CDR3nt: TGTGCCAGCAGCGCCCCGAGGCGCGGGGTCAATCAGCCCCAGCATTTT
CDR3aa: CASSAPRRGVNQPQHF

v_gene: TRBV5-1
j_gene: TRBJ2-3
abundance: -
d_gene: TRBD1
CDR3nt: TGCGCCAGCAGCCCTGGCACAGGGGGTCGGGCAGATACGCAGTATTTT
CDR3aa: CASSPGTGGRADTQYF

v_gene: TRBV30
j_gene: TRBJ1-2
abundance: -
d_gene: -
CDR3nt: TGTGCCTGGAGTGTCCGTTCGGGGGGCGTAGCTAACTATGGCTACACCTTC
CDR3aa: CAWSVRSGGVANYGYTF

v_gene: TRBV30
j_gene: TRBJ1-2
abundance: few
d_gene: TRBD1
CDR3nt: TGTGCCTGGAGTGTCGACAGGGGGCGGGGAGGCTATGGCTACACCTTC
CDR3aa: CAWSVDRGRGGYGYTF

v_gene: TRBV3-1/TRBV3-2
j_gene: TRBJ1-6
abundance: -
d_gene: -
CDR3nt: TGTGCCAGCAGCCAAGATGCGAATAATTCACCCCTCCACTTT
CDR3aa: CASSQDANNSPLHF

v_gene: TRBV6-5
j_gene: TRBJ1-5
abundance: -
d_gene: -
CDR3nt: TGTGCCAGCAGGAAGGGGATTAGCAATCAGCCCCAGCATTTT
CDR3aa: CASRKGISNQPQHF

v_gene: TRBV29-1
j_gene: TRBJ1-2
abundance: -
d_gene: -
CDR3nt: TGCAGCGTTTGGGGAACGGGGGGCTACACCTTC
CDR3aa: CSVWGTGGYTF

v_gene: TRBV4-3
j_gene: TRBJ1-2
abundance: -
d_gene: -
CDR3nt: TGCGCCAGCAGCCAAGATAACACAGGGTGGAGCCCCTATGGCTACACCTTC
CDR3aa: CASSQDNTGWSPYGYTF

v_gene: TRBV6-1
j_gene: TRBJ2-3
abundance: -
d_gene: TRBD2
CDR3nt: TGTGCCAGCAGTGCCGGACTAGCGGGGCGGTTTAGCACAGATACGCAGTATTTT
CDR3aa: CASSAGLAGRFSTDTQYF

v_gene: TRBV6-2/TRBV6-3
j_gene: TRBJ1-1
abundance: few
d_gene: -
CDR3nt: TGTGCCAGCAGTTACCGTACCACAGGGTTCGCAGCTTTCTTT
CDR3aa: CASSYRTTGFAAFF

v_gene: TRBV7-9
j_gene: TRBJ1-2
abundance: -
d_gene: TRBD1
CDR3nt: TGTGCCAGCAGCCCCGGGACAGGGATGTCGGGCTACACCTTC
CDR3aa: CASSPGTGMSGYTF